The rows below give T cell receptor beta chains drawn from one sample of a study of T cells in Graves' hyperthyroidism and ophthalmopathy. MiXCR was run by TCRdb on the multiplex PCR reads, yielding one entry per CDR3 protein. The table has fewer than 350,000 distinct CDR3 sequences, roughly 20% seen once; the top ten hold roughly 15%. The sequenced material came from blood. The source is a woman in her thirties or forties with Graves' ophthalmopathy. CDR3s leave out the opening cysteine and the closing phenylalanine or tryptophan. The order of the fields is J gene, V gene, CDR3 protein.

>TRBJ1-1|TRBV12-3/TRBV12-4
ASSLWAAQGNTEAF
>TRBJ2-7|TRBV20-1
RARESGNPYEQY
>TRBJ2-5|TRBV7-2
ASSLVGVGLETQY
>TRBJ2-7|TRBV6-5
ASSYLGTGNEQY
>TRBJ2-4|TRBV19
ASSRYREGLVAKNIQY
>TRBJ2-7|TRBV28
ASSPSGVFSYEQY
>TRBJ2-7|TRBV28
ASNSGRTSSYEQY
>TRBJ2-7|TRBV7-2
ASSLPGVSPYEQY
>TRBJ2-4|TRBV11-3
ASSLDNLIAKNIQY
>TRBJ2-7|TRBV4-2
ASSQAGTYEQY
>TRBJ1-5|TRBV20-1
SASGLGPQH
>TRBJ2-1|TRBV29-1
SAHSGRAYNEQF
>TRBJ2-7|TRBV11-2
ASSLRGATGKSYEQY
>TRBJ1-1|TRBV5-1
ASNSGDQDTEAF
>TRBJ1-3|TRBV30
AWSPVSGNTIY
>TRBJ1-2|TRBV2
ASSEEITGHGYT
>TRBJ1-5|TRBV28
ASSSNALDQPQH
>TRBJ2-5|TRBV10-3
AISESLKQETQY
>TRBJ2-2|TRBV11-1
ASSNDRVEDTGELF
>TRBJ2-7|TRBV6-1
ASSDREQYEQY
>TRBJ2-2|TRBV6-1
ASRDREPPGELF
>TRBJ1-2|TRBV28
ASSWGGSPGYT
>TRBJ2-7|TRBV30
AWSRGTRGLEQY
>TRBJ2-7|TRBV7-2
ASRPRQHYEQY
>TRBJ1-2|TRBV28
ASSSALTGGVSGYT
>TRBJ2-7|TRBV6-1
ASTTGGYEQY